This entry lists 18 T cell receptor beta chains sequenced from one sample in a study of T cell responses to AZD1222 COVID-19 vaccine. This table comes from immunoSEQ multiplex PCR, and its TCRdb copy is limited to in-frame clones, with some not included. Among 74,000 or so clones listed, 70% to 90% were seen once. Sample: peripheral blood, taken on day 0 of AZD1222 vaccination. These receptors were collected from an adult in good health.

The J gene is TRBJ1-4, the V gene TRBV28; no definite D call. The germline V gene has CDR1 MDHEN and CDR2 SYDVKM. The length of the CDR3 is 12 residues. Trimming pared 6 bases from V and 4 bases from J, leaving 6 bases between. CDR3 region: CASRAVNEKLFF. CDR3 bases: TGTGCCAGCAGGGCGGTTAATGAAAAACTGTTTTTT.

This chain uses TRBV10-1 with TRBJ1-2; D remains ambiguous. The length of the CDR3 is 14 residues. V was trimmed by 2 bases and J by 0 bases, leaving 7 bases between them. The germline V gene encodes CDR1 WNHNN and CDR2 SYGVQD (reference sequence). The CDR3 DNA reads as TGCGCCAGCAGTGAGAGTTTAGCTAACTATGGCTACACCTTC. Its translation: CASSESLANYGYTF.

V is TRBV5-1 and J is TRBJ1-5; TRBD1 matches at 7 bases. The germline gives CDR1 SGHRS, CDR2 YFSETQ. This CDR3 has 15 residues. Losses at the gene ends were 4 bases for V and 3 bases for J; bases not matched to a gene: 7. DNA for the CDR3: TGCGCCAGCAGCCCCTCAGGGGGACTCAATCAGCCCCAGCATTTT. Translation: CASSPSGGLNQPQHF. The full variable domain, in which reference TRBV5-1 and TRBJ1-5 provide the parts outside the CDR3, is KAGVTQTPRYLIKTRGQQVTLSCSPISGHRSVSWYQQTPGQGLQFLFEYFSETQRNKGNFPGRFSGRQFSNSRSEMNVSTLELGDSALYLCASSPSGGLNQPQHFGDGTRLSIL.

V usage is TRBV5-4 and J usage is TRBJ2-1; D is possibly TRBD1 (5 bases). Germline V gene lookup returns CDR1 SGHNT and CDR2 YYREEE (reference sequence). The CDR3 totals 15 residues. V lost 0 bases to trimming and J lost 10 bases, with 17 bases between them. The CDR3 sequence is CASSLGGRLPNEQFF. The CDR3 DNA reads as TGTGCCAGCAGCTTGGGGGGCCGGCTCCCCAACGAGCAGTTCTTC.

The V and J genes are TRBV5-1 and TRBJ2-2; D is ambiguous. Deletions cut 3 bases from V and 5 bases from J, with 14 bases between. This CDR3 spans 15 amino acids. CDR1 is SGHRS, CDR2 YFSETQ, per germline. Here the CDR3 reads CASSSGQTGTGELFF. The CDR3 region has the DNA TGCGCCAGCAGCTCGGGCCAAACCGGGACCGGGGAGCTGTTTTTT.

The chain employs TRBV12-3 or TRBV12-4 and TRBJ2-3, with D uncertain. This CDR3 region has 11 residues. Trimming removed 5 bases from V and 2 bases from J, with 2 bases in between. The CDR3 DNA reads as TGTGCCAGCAGTCTCACAGATACGCAGTATTTT. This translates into CASSLTDTQYF.

CDR3 nucleotides: TGTGCCACCAGCAGAGATGGAGCGGGGTACACAGATACGCAGTATTTT. Encoded protein: CATSRDGAGYTDTQYF. J is TRBJ2-3 and V is TRBV15; the match to TRBD2 covers 7 bases. Unmatched junction bases numbered 5, after V lost 0 bases and J lost 2 bases. This CDR3 region has 16 residues. Germline assignment: CDR1 LNHNV and CDR2 YYDKDF (reference sequence).

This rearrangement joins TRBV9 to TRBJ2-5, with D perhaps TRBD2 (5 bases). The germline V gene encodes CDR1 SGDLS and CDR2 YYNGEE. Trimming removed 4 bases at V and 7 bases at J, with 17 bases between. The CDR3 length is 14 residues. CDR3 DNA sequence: TGTGCCAGCAGCATGGGGTCCGCCGGAGGGACCCAGTACTTC. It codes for CASSMGSAGGTQYF. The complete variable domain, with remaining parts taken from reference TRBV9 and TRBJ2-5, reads DSGVTQTPKHLITATGQRVTLRCSPRSGDLSVYWYQQSLDQGLQFLIQYYNGEERAKGNILERFSAQQFPDLHSELNLSSLELGDSALYFCASSMGSAGGTQYFGPGTRLLVL.

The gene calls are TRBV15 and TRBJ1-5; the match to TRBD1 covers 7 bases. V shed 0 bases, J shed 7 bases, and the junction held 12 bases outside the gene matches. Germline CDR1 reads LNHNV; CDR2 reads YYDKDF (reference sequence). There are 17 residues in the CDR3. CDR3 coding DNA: TGTGCCACCAGCAGAGATCTCAAGACAGGGTGGCACCAGCCCCAGCATTTT. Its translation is CATSRDLKTGWHQPQHF.

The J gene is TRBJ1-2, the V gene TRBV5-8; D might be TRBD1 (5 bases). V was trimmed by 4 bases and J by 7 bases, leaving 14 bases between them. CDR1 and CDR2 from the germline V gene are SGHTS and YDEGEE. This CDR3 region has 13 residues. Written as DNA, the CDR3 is TGTGCCAGCAGCCTAGAGGGGACGCGTGGCTACACCTTC. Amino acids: CASSLEGTRGYTF.

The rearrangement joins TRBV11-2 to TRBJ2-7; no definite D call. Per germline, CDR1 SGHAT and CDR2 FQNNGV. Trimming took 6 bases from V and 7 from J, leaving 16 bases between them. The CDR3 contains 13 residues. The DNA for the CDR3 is TGTGCCAGCAGTCTATCAAGTCTGGGGGAGCAGTACTTC. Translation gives CASSLSSLGEQYF. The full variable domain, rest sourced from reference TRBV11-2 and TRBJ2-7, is EAGVAQSPRYKIIEKRQSVAFWCNPISGHATLYWYQQILGQGPKLLIQFQNNGVVDDSQLPKDRFSAERLKGVDSTLKIQPAKLEDSAVYLCASSLSSLGEQYFGPGTRLTVT.

Written as DNA, the CDR3 is TGTGCCAGCAGTCCGACAGGGATGCGGGGCTACACCTTC. Its protein product is CASSPTGMRGYTF. V is TRBV12-3 or TRBV12-4 and J is TRBJ1-2; 7 bases agree with TRBD1. With 5 bases clipped from V and 8 bases from J, the junction kept 8 bases outside the gene matches. The CDR3 is made up of 13 amino acids.

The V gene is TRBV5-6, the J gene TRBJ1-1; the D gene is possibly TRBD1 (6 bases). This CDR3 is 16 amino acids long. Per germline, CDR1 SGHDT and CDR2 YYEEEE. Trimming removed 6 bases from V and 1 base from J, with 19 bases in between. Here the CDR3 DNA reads TGTGCCAGCAACTTTCAAAGTGGACAGAGGAACACTGAAGCTTTCTTT. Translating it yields CASNFQSGQRNTEAFF.

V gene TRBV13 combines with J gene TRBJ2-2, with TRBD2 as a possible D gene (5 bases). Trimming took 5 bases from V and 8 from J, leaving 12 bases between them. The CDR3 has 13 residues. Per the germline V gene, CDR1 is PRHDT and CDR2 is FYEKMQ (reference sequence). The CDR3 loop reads CASSPERRGELFF. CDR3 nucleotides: TGTGCCAGCAGCCCGGAGCGGAGAGGGGAGCTGTTTTTT.

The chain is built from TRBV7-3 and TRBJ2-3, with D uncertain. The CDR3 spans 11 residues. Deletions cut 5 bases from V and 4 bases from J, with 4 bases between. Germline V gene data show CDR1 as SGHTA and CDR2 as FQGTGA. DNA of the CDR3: TGTGCCAGCAGCGGCTCAGATACGCAGTATTTT. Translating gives CASSGSDTQYF. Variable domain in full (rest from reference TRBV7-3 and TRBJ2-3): GAGVSQTPSNKVTEKGKYVELRCDPISGHTALYWYRQSLGQGPEFLIYFQGTGAADDSGLPNDRFFAVRPEGSVSTLKIQRTERGDSAVYLCASSGSDTQYFGPGTRLTVL.

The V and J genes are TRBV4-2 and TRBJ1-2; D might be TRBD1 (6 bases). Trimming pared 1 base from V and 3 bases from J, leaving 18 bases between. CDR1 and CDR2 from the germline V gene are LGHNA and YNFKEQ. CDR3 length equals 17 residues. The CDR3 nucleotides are TGTGCCAGCAGCCAAGCTTACGGGACACCATCGTACTATGGCTACACCTTC. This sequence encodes CASSQAYGTPSYYGYTF.

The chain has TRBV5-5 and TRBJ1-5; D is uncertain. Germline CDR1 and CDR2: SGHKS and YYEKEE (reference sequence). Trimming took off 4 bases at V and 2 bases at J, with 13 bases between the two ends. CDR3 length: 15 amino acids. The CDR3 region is CASSISPGRNQPQHF. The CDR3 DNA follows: TGTGCCAGCAGCATATCCCCTGGTCGCAATCAGCCCCAGCATTTT.

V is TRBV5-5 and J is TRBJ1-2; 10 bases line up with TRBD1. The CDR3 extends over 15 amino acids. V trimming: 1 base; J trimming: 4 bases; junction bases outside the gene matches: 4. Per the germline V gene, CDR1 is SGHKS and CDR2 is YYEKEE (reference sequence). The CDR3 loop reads CASSLTGQGTYGYTF. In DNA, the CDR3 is TGTGCCAGCAGCTTGACGGGACAGGGGACCTATGGCTACACCTTC.